This T cell receptor (beta chain) was sequenced during a study of human T cells and chemical hapten exposure. As to time point: pre-sensitization, week 0. Specified treatment: therapeutic diphenylcyclopropenone sensitization with weekly scalp DPC. TCRdb passed the RACE reads through MiXCR, listing each CDR3 protein once. Of tens of thousands of distinct CDR3 sequences in the sample, 8% to 10% were seen once. The V gene's germline CDR1 is MNHEY and CDR2 SVGEGT. Trimming removed 5 bases from V and 4 bases from J, with 6 bases in between. This CDR3 is built from 11 residues. The sequenced sample was whole blood, obtained in connection with sensitization to the hapten diphenylcyclopropenone (DPC). This clonotype was sampled from a woman between 40 and 50 years old with alopecia areata. Some clones in this sample may be carry-over from other donors' samples. The chain is built from TRBV6-2 or TRBV6-3 and TRBJ2-7; D unclear. The CDR3 loop reads CASSKAYEQYF. As DNA, the CDR3 is TGTGCCAGCAGTAAGGCGTACGAGCAGTACTTC.